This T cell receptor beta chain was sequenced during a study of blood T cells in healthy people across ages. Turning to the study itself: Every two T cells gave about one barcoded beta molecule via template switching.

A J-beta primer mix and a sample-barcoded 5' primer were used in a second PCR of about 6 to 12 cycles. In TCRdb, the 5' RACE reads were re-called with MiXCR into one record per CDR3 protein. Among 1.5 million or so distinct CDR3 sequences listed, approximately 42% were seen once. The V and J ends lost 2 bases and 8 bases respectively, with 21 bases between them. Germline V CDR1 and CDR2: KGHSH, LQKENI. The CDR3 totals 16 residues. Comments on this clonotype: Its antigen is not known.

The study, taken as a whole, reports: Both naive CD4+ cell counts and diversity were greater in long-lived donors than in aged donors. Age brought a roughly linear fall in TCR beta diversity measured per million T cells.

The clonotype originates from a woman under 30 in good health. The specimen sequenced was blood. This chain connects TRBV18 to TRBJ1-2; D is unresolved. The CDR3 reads CASSPATADVLGGYTF. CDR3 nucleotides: TGTGCCAGCTCACCAGCAACAGCTGACGTCCTAGGGGGCTACACCTTC. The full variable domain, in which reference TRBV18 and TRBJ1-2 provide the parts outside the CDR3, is NAGVMQNPRHLVRRRGQEARLRCSPMKGHSHVYWYRQLPEEGLKFMVYLQKENIIDESGMPKERFSAEFPKEGPSILRIQQVVRGDSAAYFCASSPATADVLGGYTFGSGTRLTVV.